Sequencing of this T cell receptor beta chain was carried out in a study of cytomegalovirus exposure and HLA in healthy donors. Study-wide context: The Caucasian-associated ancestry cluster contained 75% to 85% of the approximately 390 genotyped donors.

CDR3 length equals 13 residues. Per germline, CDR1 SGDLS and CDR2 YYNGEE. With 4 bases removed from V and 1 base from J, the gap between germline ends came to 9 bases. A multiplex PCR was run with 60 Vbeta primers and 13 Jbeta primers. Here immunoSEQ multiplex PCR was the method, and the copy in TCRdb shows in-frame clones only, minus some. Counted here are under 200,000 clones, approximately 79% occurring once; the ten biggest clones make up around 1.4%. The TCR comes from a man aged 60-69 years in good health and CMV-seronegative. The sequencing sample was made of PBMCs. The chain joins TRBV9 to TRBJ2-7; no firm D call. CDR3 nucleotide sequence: TGTGCCAGCAGCCCTCGACTGTCCTACGAGCAGTACTTC. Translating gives CASSPRLSYEQYF.